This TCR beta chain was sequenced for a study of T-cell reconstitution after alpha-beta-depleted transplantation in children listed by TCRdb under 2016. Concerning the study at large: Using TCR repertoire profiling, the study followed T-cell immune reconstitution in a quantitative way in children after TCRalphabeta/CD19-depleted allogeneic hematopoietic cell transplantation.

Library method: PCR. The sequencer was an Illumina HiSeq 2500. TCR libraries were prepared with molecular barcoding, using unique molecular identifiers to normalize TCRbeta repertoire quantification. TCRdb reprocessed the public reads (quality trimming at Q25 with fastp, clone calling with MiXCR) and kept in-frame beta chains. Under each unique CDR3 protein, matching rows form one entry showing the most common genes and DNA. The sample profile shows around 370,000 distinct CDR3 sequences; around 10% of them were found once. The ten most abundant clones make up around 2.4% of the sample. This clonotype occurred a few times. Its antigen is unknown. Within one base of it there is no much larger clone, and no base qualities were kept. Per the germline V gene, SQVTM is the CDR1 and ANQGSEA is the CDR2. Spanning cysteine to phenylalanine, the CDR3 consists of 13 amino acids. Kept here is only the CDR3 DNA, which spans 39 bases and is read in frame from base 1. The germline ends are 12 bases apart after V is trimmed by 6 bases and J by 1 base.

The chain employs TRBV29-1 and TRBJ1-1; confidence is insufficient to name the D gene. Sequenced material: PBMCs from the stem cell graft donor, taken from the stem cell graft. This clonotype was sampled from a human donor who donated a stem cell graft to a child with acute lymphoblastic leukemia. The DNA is TGCAGCGTGTTTTTTCCGGGGAACACTGAAGCTTTCTTT. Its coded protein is CSVFFPGNTEAFF.